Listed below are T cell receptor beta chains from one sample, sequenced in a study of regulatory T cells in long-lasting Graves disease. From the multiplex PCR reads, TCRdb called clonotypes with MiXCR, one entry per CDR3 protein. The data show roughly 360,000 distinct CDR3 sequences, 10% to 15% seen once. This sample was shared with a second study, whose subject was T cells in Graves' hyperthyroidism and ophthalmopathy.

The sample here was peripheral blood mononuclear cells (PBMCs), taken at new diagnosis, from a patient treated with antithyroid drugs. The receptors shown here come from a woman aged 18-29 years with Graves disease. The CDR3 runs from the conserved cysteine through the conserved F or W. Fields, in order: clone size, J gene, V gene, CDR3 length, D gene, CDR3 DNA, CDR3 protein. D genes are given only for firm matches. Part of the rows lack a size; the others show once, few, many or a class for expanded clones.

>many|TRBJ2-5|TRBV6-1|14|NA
TGTGCCAGCAGAACCACCTGGGGTGAAGAGACCCAGTACTTC
CASRTTWGEETQYF
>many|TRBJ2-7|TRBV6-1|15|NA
TGTGCCAGCAGCTTCGGGACCTCAGGGATCTACGAGCAGTACTTC
CASSFGTSGIYEQYF
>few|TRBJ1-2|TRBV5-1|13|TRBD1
TGCGCCAGCAGCCCGGACAGGGCTCCGGGCTACACCTTC
CASSPDRAPGYTF
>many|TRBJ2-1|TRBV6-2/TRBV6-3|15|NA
TGTGCCAGCAGCCCCGGACAGCTTTTCTACAATGAGCAGTTCTTC
CASSPGQLFYNEQFF
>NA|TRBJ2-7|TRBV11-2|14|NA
TGTGCCAGCAGCCCCGGGGGTCCGCCCTACGAGCAGTACTTC
CASSPGGPPYEQYF
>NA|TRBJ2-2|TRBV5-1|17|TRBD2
TGCGCCAGCAGCAGCCCGGGAGGGAGGGCGAACACCGGGGAGCTGTTTTTT
CASSSPGGRANTGELFF
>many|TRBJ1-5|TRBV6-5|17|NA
TGTGCCAGCAGTTACTCTTTGGCACCCGTGGGGCATCAGCCCCAGCATTTT
CASSYSLAPVGHQPQHF
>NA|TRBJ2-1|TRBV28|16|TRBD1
TGCGCCAGCAGCCAAGGGCCGGGACAGACCTACAATGAGCAGTTCTTC
CASSQGPGQTYNEQFF
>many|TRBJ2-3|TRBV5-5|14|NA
TGTGCCAGCAGCTTGGCTGCTCCCACAGATACGCAGTATTTT
CASSLAAPTDTQYF
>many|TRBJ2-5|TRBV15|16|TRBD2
TGTGCCACCAGCACAAGAGCGGGGCCCTGGGTTGGGACCCAGTACTTC
CATSTRAGPWVGTQYF
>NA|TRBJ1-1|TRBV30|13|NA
TGTGCCTGGAGTCCGTCCCCGAACACTGAAGCTTTCTTT
CAWSPSPNTEAFF
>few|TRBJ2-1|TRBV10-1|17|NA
TGCGCCAGCAGTGACTCGGAACTAGTTAGGGGTGATAATGAGCAGTTCTTC
CASSDSELVRGDNEQFF
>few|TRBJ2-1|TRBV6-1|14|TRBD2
TGTGCCAGCAGAGGAAGCGGGAGATCCTATGAGCAGTTCTTC
CASRGSGRSYEQFF
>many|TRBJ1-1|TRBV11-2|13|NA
TGTGCCAGCAGCCTTGATCTCAACACTGAAGCTTTCTTT
CASSLDLNTEAFF
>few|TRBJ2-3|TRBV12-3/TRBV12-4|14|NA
TGTGCCAGCAGAACGAAAGGTGGCGCAGATACGCAGTATTTT
CASRTKGGADTQYF
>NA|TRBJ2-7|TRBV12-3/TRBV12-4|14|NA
TGTGCCAGCAGTACTCAGACCGATTCCTACGAGCAGTACTTC
CASSTQTDSYEQYF
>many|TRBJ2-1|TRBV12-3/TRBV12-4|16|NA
TGTGCCAGCAGTTACTCAGGAGTCCCAGGGTACAATGAGCAGTTCTTC
CASSYSGVPGYNEQFF
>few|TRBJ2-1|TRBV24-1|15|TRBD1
TGTGCCACCAGTGAACCAACGACAGGGTTTGGTGAGCAGTTCTTC
CATSEPTTGFGEQFF
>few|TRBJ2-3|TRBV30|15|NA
TGTGCCTGGAGTACAGGGTCCCGTTTTCTAGATACGCAGTATTTT
CAWSTGSRFLDTQYF
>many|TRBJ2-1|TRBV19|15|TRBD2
TGTGCCAGTAGTATGATCCTAGCGGGAGGGTTTGAGCAGTTCTTC
CASSMILAGGFEQFF
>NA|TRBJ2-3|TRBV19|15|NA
TGTGCCAGTAGTATAAGGGACGGCGGCGCAGATACGCAGTATTTT
CASSIRDGGADTQYF
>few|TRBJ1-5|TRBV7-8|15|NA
TGTGCCAGCAGCCCTAGGGGACTATCTTATCAGCCCCAGCATTTT
CASSPRGLSYQPQHF
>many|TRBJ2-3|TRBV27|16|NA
TGTGCCAGCAGTCCCCAACCGGGCCTCAGCGGAGATACGCAGTATTTT
CASSPQPGLSGDTQYF
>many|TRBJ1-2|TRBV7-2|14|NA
TGTGCCAGCAGCTTAGCGGGACGGCCGTTCGGCTACACCTTC
CASSLAGRPFGYTF
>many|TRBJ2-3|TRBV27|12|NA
TGTGCCAGCAGTTGGGGGACAGATACGCAGTATTTT
CASSWGTDTQYF
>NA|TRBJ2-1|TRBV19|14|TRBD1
TGTGCCAGTAGTATAGCCGGGACAGTGAAGGGGCAGTTCTTC
CASSIAGTVKGQFF
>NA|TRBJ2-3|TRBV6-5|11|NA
TGTGCCAGCAGTTTTGAAGAGACCCGGTACTTC
CASSFEETRYF
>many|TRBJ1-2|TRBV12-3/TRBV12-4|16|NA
TGTGCCAGCAGTCTGACCACCTGGGACCCACACTATGGCTACACCTTC
CASSLTTWDPHYGYTF
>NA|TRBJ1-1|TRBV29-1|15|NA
TGCAGCGTCGGGAGACGTCCGGGACCGAACACTGAAGCTTTCTTT
CSVGRRPGPNTEAFF
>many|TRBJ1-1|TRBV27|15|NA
TGTGCCAGCAGTTTTAGTGAGACAGCGAACACTGAAGCTTTCTTT
CASSFSETANTEAFF
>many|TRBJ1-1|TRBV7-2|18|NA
TGTGCCAGCAGCTTAGTTAGCGAGTGGGTGCGACCGAACACTGAAGCTTTCTTT
CASSLVSEWVRPNTEAFF
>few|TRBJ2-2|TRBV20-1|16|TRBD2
TGCAGTGCTAGACCCCTAGCGGGAGAAGGAACCGGGGAGCTGTTTTTT
CSARPLAGEGTGELFF
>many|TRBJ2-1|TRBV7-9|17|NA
TGTGCCAGCAGCTCCCGCTCCTACTTGTCAATCTTCAATGAGCAGTTCTTC
CASSSRSYLSIFNEQFF
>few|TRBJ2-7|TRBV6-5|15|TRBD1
TGTGCCAGCAGTTACGCCGGACAGGGGAAGGGCGAGCAGTACTTC
CASSYAGQGKGEQYF
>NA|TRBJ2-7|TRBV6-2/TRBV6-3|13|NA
TGTGCCAGCAGTTACGATGGATGGTACGAGCAGTACTTC
CASSYDGWYEQYF
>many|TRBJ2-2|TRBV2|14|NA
TGTGCCTGCATGGGACACGAGAACACCGGGGAGCTGTTTTTT
CACMGHENTGELFF
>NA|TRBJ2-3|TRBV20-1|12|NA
TGCAGTGCTAGCGGGGACACAGATACGCAGTATTTT
CSASGDTDTQYF
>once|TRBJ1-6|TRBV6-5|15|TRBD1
TGTGCCAGCAGTTACGCGGGACAGCCTAATTCACCCCTCCACTTT
CASSYAGQPNSPLHF
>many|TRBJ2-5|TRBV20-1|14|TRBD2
TGCAGTGCGAGAACTAGCGGGAGTCGAGAGACCCAGTACTTC
CSARTSGSRETQYF
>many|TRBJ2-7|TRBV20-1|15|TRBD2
TGCAGTGCTAGAGGGGCTAGCGGGAGGACCTACGAGCAGTACTTC
CSARGASGRTYEQYF
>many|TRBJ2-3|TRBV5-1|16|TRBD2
TGCGCCAGCAGCTTGGGGCGAGGACTAGCATCAGATACGCAGTATTTT
CASSLGRGLASDTQYF
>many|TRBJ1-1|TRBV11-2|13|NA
TGTGCCAGCAGCCCGGGGGGTATCACTGAAGCTTTCTTT
CASSPGGITEAFF
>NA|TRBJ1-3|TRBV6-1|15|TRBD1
TGTGCCAGCAGTGAAAGCGACAGGGTGGGAAACACCATATATTTT
CASSESDRVGNTIYF
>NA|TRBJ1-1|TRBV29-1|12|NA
TGCAGCGTCGCCAGAAGGAACACTGAAGCTTTCTTT
CSVARRNTEAFF
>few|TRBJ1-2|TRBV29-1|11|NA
TGCAGCGCCCGGAGGGGCTATGGCTACACCTTC
CSARRGYGYTF
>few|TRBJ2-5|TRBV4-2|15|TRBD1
TGTGCCAGCAGCCCTCACCAGGGGGTGGGGGAGACCCAGTACTTC
CASSPHQGVGETQYF
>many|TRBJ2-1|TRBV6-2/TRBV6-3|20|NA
TGTGCCAGCAGTTTGGCGGGACAGGGGACTAGCTGGAGCTCCTACAATGAGCAGTTCTTC
CASSLAGQGTSWSSYNEQFF
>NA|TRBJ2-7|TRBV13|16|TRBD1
TGTGCCAGCAGCTTAGCACCCCGGGACAGGGCGCTCGAGCAGTACTTC
CASSLAPRDRALEQYF
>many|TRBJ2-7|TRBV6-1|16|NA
TGTGCCAGCAGGTCGCCGGGTTCCGGGGGTGTGTACGAGCAGTACTTC
CASRSPGSGGVYEQYF
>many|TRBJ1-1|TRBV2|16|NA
TGTGCCAGCAGTGAAGATCCCGGGGGGATTGGTACTGAAGCTTTCTTT
CASSEDPGGIGTEAFF
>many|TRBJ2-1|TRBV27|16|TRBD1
TGTGCCAGCAGTTTATATCCCGGGACAGGGGGCACTGAGCAGTTCTTC
CASSLYPGTGGTEQFF
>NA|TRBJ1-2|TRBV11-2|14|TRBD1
TGTGCCAGCAGCCCCCGCAGGGGGCCCTATGGCTACACCTTC
CASSPRRGPYGYTF
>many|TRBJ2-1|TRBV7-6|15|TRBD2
TGTGCCAGCAGCTTAGTGCTAGCGGACTCCAATGAGCAGTTCTTC
CASSLVLADSNEQFF
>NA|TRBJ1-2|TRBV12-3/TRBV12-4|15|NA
TGTGCCAGCAGTTTGGGCCCAGGCAGGGACTATGGCTACACCTTC
CASSLGPGRDYGYTF
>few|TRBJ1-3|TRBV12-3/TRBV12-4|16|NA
TGTGCCAGCCAACCCGTTTGGCAGTACTCTGGAAACACCATATATTTT
CASQPVWQYSGNTIYF
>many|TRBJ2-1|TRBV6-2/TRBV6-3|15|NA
TGTGCCAGCAGTAACAGTGTGTTTTACTACAATGAGCAGTTCTTC
CASSNSVFYYNEQFF
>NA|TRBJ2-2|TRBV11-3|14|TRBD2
TGTGCCAGCAGCCTAGCGGAACCCACCGGGGAGCTGTTTTTT
CASSLAEPTGELFF
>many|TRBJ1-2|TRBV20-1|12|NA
TGCAGTGCTATAGACAGGAGCTATGGCTACACCTTC
CSAIDRSYGYTF